One and the same sample provided the 20 T cell receptor beta chains below, sequenced in a study of OX40 agonist ivuxolimab in advanced cancers. Sequenced by immunoSEQ multiplex PCR; TCRdb stores in-frame clones only, minus some. The sample records approximately 79,000 clones, about 90% being singletons. The sample consisted of CD4+ or CD8+ T cells sorted from blood, taken in a trial of the OX40 agonist ivuxolimab. The receptors were sampled from an adult with an advanced solid tumor such as melanoma, head and neck, liver or kidney cancer.

J is TRBJ2-1 and V is TRBV10-3; 11 bases map to TRBD1. V was clipped by 6 bases and J by 8 bases; unmatched bases: 6. Germline CDR1 ENHRY, CDR2 SYGVKD. The CDR3 runs 14 residues. The CDR3: CAIRIGQGADEQFF. In nucleotides, the CDR3 is TGTGCCATCAGGATTGGACAGGGGGCCGATGAGCAGTTCTTC.

V and J are TRBV19 and TRBJ1-2, with D tentatively TRBD1 (6 bases). Germline lookup yields CDR1 LNHDA and CDR2 SQIVND (reference sequence). With 3 bases removed from V and 8 bases from J, the gap between germline ends came to 28 bases. CDR3 size: 18 residues. This chain's CDR3 is CASSIAHGGGHSKSGYTF. The DNA of the CDR3 is TGTGCCAGTAGTATCGCCCACGGGGGGGGACACTCCAAATCCGGCTACACCTTC.

This chain uses TRBV12-5 with TRBJ1-4; D is uncertain. Germline-derived CDR1 and CDR2 are LGHNT and FRNRAP. Trimming shortened V by 0 bases and J by 0 bases, and 8 bases separated the two germline ends. The CDR3 contains 16 residues. The CDR3 sequence: CASGLVRGPTNEKLFF. As DNA, the CDR3 is TGTGCTAGTGGTTTGGTACGTGGGCCAACTAATGAAAAACTGTTTTTT.

This chain joins TRBV5-5 and TRBJ2-7; D may correspond to TRBD1 or TRBD2 (6 bases each). The CDR3 is 14 amino acids. Deletions cut 3 bases from V and 1 base from J, with 11 bases between. In germline, CDR1 is SGHKS, CDR2 YYEKEE (reference sequence). The CDR3 nucleotides are TGTGCCAGCAGCTGGGGGGCAGAATCCTACGAGCAGTACTTC. Amino acid sequence: CASSWGAESYEQYF.

In its sample, this clone was seen once. V gene TRBV6-5 combines with J gene TRBJ2-7, with D hard to call. The CDR3 runs to 13 residues. Germline V gene data show CDR1 as MNHEY and CDR2 as SVGAGI. V lost 0 bases and J 3 bases, leaving 6 bases between the germline ends. This chain's CDR3 is CASSYSEHYEQYF. The DNA of the CDR3 is TGTGCCAGCAGTTACTCGGAACACTACGAGCAGTACTTC.

The chain carries TRBV9 and TRBJ2-7; 7 positions agree with TRBD1. CDR1 is SGDLS and CDR2 is YYNGEE in the germline V gene. This CDR3 is 14 amino acids long. V was clipped by 4 bases and J by 0 bases; unmatched bases: 4. The CDR3 coding sequence is TGTGCCAGCAGCATGACAGGGAGCTCCTACGAGCAGTACTTC. Its translation: CASSMTGSSYEQYF.

The chain combines TRBV5-5 with TRBJ1-2; 10 bases map to TRBD1. J gave up 6 bases and V 5 bases, and 7 bases lay outside the gene matches. CDR1 is SGHKS and CDR2 is YYEKEE in the germline V gene (reference sequence). The CDR3 has 14 amino acids. The CDR3 here is CASSYLGTGDGYTF. As DNA, the CDR3 is TGTGCCAGCAGTTATCTCGGGACAGGGGATGGCTACACCTTC.

By share, this clone ranks as large. The chain carries TRBV6-4 and TRBJ1-1, with D possibly being TRBD1 (5 bases). The CDR3 length is 13 residues. The ends were cut back, 2 bases at V and 2 bases at J, with 6 bases in the middle. The germline V gene encodes CDR1 MRHNA and CDR2 SNTAGT. The CDR3, as DNA: TGTGCCAGCAGTGACCGGGACAACACTGAAGCTTTCTTT. This translates into CASSDRDNTEAFF.

V is TRBV11-2 and J is TRBJ2-5; 7 nucleotides agree with TRBD2. In germline, CDR1 is SGHAT, CDR2 FQNNGV. The V gene end was trimmed by 2 bases and the J gene end by 1 base; junction bases not matched to a gene: 4. The CDR3 spans 15 residues. The CDR3 reads CASSLLGGGQETQYF. DNA for the CDR3: TGTGCCAGCAGCTTATTAGGCGGGGGCCAAGAGACCCAGTACTTC. Full variable domain (rest looked up from reference TRBV11-2 and TRBJ2-5): EAGVAQSPRYKIIEKRQSVAFWCNPISGHATLYWYQQILGQGPKLLIQFQNNGVVDDSQLPKDRFSAERLKGVDSTLKIQPAKLEDSAVYLCASSLLGGGQETQYFGPGTRLLVL.

V and J are TRBV19 and TRBJ2-1, with 9 bases aligning to TRBD1. V was clipped by 5 bases and J by 9 bases; unmatched bases: 5. This CDR3 has 13 residues. Per the germline V gene, CDR1 is LNHDA and CDR2 is SQIVND (reference sequence). The CDR3 loop is CASSAGQGGEQFF. CDR3 nucleotide sequence: TGTGCCAGTAGTGCGGGACAGGGAGGTGAGCAGTTCTTC.

The rearrangement uses TRBV4-1 and TRBJ2-1; the D is unclear. Deletions cut 0 bases from V and 6 bases from J, with 3 bases between. CDR1 and CDR2 (germline): MGHRA, YSYEKL. This CDR3 contains 12 residues. DNA of the CDR3: TGCGCCAGCAGCCAAGAATTCAATGAGCAGTTCTTC. Encoded protein: CASSQEFNEQFF.

The genes are TRBV6-6 and TRBJ1-3; TRBD1 might be the D (6 bases). Trimming pared 6 bases from V and 4 bases from J, leaving 16 bases between. The CDR3 has 15 residues. The germline V gene encodes CDR1 MNHNY and CDR2 SVGAGI (reference sequence). This chain's CDR3 is CASRKNRVAGNTIYF. The CDR3 bases are TGTGCCAGCAGAAAAAACAGGGTCGCAGGAAACACCATATATTTT.

This chain connects TRBV11-2 to TRBJ2-3; D may correspond to TRBD1 or TRBD2 (5 bases each). Germline CDR1 is SGHAT and CDR2 is FQNNGV. Trimming cost V 3 bases and J 1 base, with 11 bases left between them. The CDR3 loop spans 15 amino acids. As DNA, the CDR3 is TGTGCCAGCAGCTTTCCGGGACCTGGCACAGATACGCAGTATTTT. Residues: CASSFPGPGTDTQYF.

V and J are TRBV6-6 and TRBJ2-7; the match to TRBD1 covers 7 bases. This CDR3 spans 15 amino acids. V lost 0 bases and J lost 2; bases outside the gene matches: 4. Germline values: CDR1 MNHNY, CDR2 SVGAGI (reference sequence). DNA for the CDR3: TGTGCCAGCAGTTACTCCGACAGGGTCACCTACGAGCAGTACTTC. It encodes CASSYSDRVTYEQYF.

The chain has TRBV7-9 and TRBJ2-1; D perhaps matches TRBD2 (6 bases). This CDR3 region has 13 residues. Germline V gene sequence: CDR1 SEHNR, CDR2 FQNEAQ (reference sequence). V was cut by 5 bases and J by 6 bases, with 11 bases left in between. The CDR3 DNA reads as TGTGCCAGCAGCAAACCGGGGGTCAATGAGCAGTTCTTC. Its protein is CASSKPGVNEQFF.

The gene calls are TRBV5-4 and TRBJ1-5; 8 nucleotides agree with TRBD1. Trimming at V came to 0 bases and at J to 10 bases, leaving 12 bases not matched to a gene. CDR1 is SGHNT and CDR2 is YYREEE in the germline V gene (reference sequence). There are 16 residues in the CDR3. CDR3 amino acids: CASSLGSAGGSGPQHF. CDR3 nucleotides: TGTGCCAGCAGCTTGGGTTCCGCAGGGGGCTCGGGTCCCCAGCATTTT.

CDR3 sequence (DNA): TGTGCCAGCAGCTTAGGTCCAGCGGGGGATAACTTCGAGCAGTACTTC. Protein sequence: CASSLGPAGDNFEQYF. V gene TRBV7-6 combines with J gene TRBJ2-7; TRBD2 agrees at 8 bases. Looked up from germline, CDR1 is SGHVS and CDR2 is FNYEAQ. The CDR3 runs to 16 residues. The V segment lost 1 base and the J segment 6 bases; nucleotides outside the gene matches: 11.

The V gene is TRBV4-1, the J gene TRBJ1-1; maybe TRBD1 (5 bases). Germline V lookup: CDR1 MGHRA, CDR2 YSYEKL. CDR3 length: 12 residues. V shed 0 bases and J shed 11 bases, with 10 bases lying between them. This CDR3 is CASSQEGADAFF. The CDR3 DNA sequence: TGCGCCAGCAGCCAAGAAGGGGCGGACGCTTTCTTT.

This chain's CDR3 is CASSLGPLDRVNEKLFF. CDR3 DNA: TGTGCCAGCAGCTTAGGGCCTCTGGACAGGGTAAACGAAAAACTGTTTTTT. The genes are TRBV11-2 and TRBJ1-4; 8 bases agree with TRBD1. The CDR3 length is 17 residues. Germline V lookup: CDR1 SGHAT, CDR2 FQNNGV. J lost 8 bases, V lost 1 base, and 12 bases had no gene match.

The chain uses TRBV6-5 and TRBJ2-7; no reliable D call. The germline V gene has CDR1 MNHEY and CDR2 SVGAGI. V was pared by 1 base and J by 0 bases, with 10 bases between. This CDR3 has 15 amino acids. CDR3 nucleotides: TGTGCCAGCAGTTACTTGCCAGAGTCCTCCTACGAGCAGTACTTC. Encoded protein: CASSYLPESSYEQYF.